These 32 T cell receptor beta chains originate from one sample sequenced in a study of T-cell reconstitution after alpha-beta-depleted transplantation in children. Preparation of the TCRbeta library used unique molecular identifiers. TCRdb re-derived calls from the PCR reads in MiXCR, one entry per CDR3 protein. The table shows 200,000 to 300,000 distinct CDR3 sequences, with around 13% occurring only once. Material: PBMCs from the stem cell graft donor, obtained from the stem cell graft. The receptors here all came from a human donor who donated a stem cell graft to a child with acute lymphoblastic leukemia.

There are many counts of this clonotype. This rearrangement joins TRBV21-1 to TRBJ2-5; TRBD2, the table's D call, lacks a check against the DNA. TRBV21-1 is designated a pseudogene. This CDR3 is 19 amino acids long. The CDR3 spells CASSKALGAGGGVRETQYF. CDR3 bases: TGTGCCAGCAGCAAAGCGCTGGGAGCGGGGGGTGGGGTACGAGAGACCCAGTACTTC.

This clonotype was detected ten times or more. The gene calls are TRBV27 and TRBJ2-7, with D possibly matching TRBD1 (6 bases). V was clipped by 1 base and J by 4 bases, with 11 bases between them. Germline V gives CDR1 MNHEY, CDR2 SMNVEV (reference sequence). This CDR3 is 14 amino acids long. CDR3 in DNA: TGTGCCAGCAGTTTATACAGGGAAGGTTACGAGCAGTACTTC. It encodes CASSLYREGYEQYF.

This clonotype has a count of ten or more. The chain is built from TRBV5-1 and TRBJ2-7; the D gene is possibly TRBD1 (6 bases). Trimming took 5 bases from V and 6 from J, leaving 24 bases between them. CDR1 SGHRS and CDR2 YFSETQ come from the germline V gene. This CDR3 comprises 16 residues. Here the CDR3 reads CASSPNVQGTGSEQYF. The CDR3 nucleotides read TGCGCCAGCAGTCCTAATGTACAGGGTACTGGAAGCGAGCAGTACTTC.

In its sample, this clonotype was seen many times. This rearrangement joins TRBV7-2 to TRBJ2-5; D gene unclear. Germline lookup yields CDR1 SGHTA and CDR2 FQGNSA. The CDR3 consists of 13 residues. The V gene lost 5 bases and the J gene lost 1 base, with 8 bases spanning the gap. The CDR3 here is CASSQPLQETQYF. As DNA, the CDR3 is TGTGCCAGCAGCCAGCCCCTCCAAGAGACCCAGTACTTC.

This clonotype has at least ten counts. The CDR3 DNA follows: TGTGCCAGCAGTTCCAGGGGATTGGGCTACGAGCAGTACTTC. Amino acids: CASSSRGLGYEQYF. V and J are TRBV12-3 or TRBV12-4 and TRBJ2-7; D is possibly TRBD1 (6 bases). V shed 4 bases and J shed 3 bases, with 13 bases lying between them. The CDR3 contains 14 residues.

About this clonotype itself: A much larger clone sits a single nucleotide away, making a read error possible. The chain carries TRBV29-1 and TRBJ2-2; the D gene could be TRBD1 or TRBD2 (5 bases each). V lost 1 base to trimming and J lost 0 bases, with 9 bases between them. The CDR3 is made up of 15 amino acids. CDR1 is SQVTM and CDR2 is ANQGSEA in the germline V gene. For the CDR3, the DNA is TGCAGCGTTGAAGCTAGGGGAGCGAACACCGGGGAGCTGTTTTTT. Protein: CSVEARGANTGELFF.

This clonotype was seen a few times. V and J are TRBV6-2 or TRBV6-3 and TRBJ2-2, with D possibly being TRBD1 (5 bases). In germline, CDR1 is MNHEY, CDR2 SVGEGT. V lost 6 bases and J lost 2, with 10 bases in between. The CDR3 has 14 residues. The CDR3 DNA reads TGTGCCAGCAGGCCGCAGGGAAACACCGGGGAGCTGTTTTTT. This sequence encodes CASRPQGNTGELFF.

This clonotype was seen a handful of times. The chain has TRBV7-2 and TRBJ2-1; a weak D match, TRBD2 (6 bases). The CDR3 totals 12 residues. V dropped 1 base and J dropped 13 bases, with 11 bases sitting between them. Germline CDR1 is SGHTA and CDR2 is FQGNSA. The CDR3 loop reads CASSLDGGGQFF. DNA for the CDR3: TGTGCCAGCAGCTTAGACGGGGGAGGTCAGTTCTTC. The entire variable domain, with the rest obtained from reference TRBV7-2 and TRBJ2-1, is as follows: GAGVSQSPSNKVTEKGKDVELRCDPISGHTALYWYRQSLGQGLEFLIYFQGNSAPDKSGLPSDRFSAERTGGSVSTLTIQRTQQEDSAVYLCASSLDGGGQFFGPGTRLTVL.

This clonotype came up once. The chain has TRBV7-6 and TRBJ1-3; the D gene is possibly TRBD1 (5 bases). The CDR3 runs to 15 residues. V was pared by 5 bases and J by 0 bases, with 11 bases between. The germline V gene encodes CDR1 SGHVS and CDR2 FNYEAQ. CDR3 sequence reads: CASSPPGGSGNTIYF. In nucleotides, the CDR3 is TGTGCCAGCAGCCCTCCTGGGGGCTCTGGAAACACCATATATTTT. Full variable domain (remainder filled in from reference TRBV7-6 and TRBJ1-3): GAGVSQSPRYKVTKRGQDVALRCDPISGHVSLYWYRQALGQGPEFLTYFNYEAQQDKSGLPNDRFSAERPEGSISTLTIQRTEQRDSAMYRCASSPPGGSGNTIYFGEGSWLTVV.

The chain couples TRBV20-1 to TRBJ2-1; TRBD2 aligns across 7 bases. With V trimmed by 0 bases and J by 1 base, 15 bases remained unmatched. CDR1 and CDR2 from the germline V gene are DFQATT and SNEGSKA (reference sequence). The CDR3 contains 19 residues. Here the CDR3 DNA reads TGCAGTGCTAGAGATCCGGGTCGCTGGGGGGGAAGGTCCTACAATGAGCAGTTCTTC. Translating it yields CSARDPGRWGGRSYNEQFF.

This clonotype was detected ten times or more. The chain is built from TRBV30 and TRBJ1-1, with D unresolved. Germline V gene sequence: CDR1 GTSNPN, CDR2 SVGIG (reference sequence). With 0 bases removed from V and 6 bases from J, the gap between germline ends came to 5 bases. The CDR3 covers 11 residues. The DNA for the CDR3 is TGTGCCTGGAGTGTAAGCTCTGAAGCTTTCTTT. It encodes CAWSVSSEAFF.

The rearrangement links TRBV3-1 to TRBJ2-3; D ambiguous. CDR1 is LGHDT and CDR2 is YNNKEL in the germline V gene (reference sequence). V gave up 1 base and J gave up 8 bases, with 10 bases separating them. This CDR3 spans 13 amino acids. The CDR3 spells CASSQVTGATQYF. The CDR3 coding sequence is TGTGCCAGCAGCCAAGTGACGGGCGCTACGCAGTATTTT.

This chain's CDR3 is CAWMVGNTGELFF. The CDR3 DNA sequence: TGTGCCTGGATGGTCGGGAACACCGGGGAGCTGTTTTTT. The chain couples TRBV30 to TRBJ2-2; D unresolved. The germline CDR1 and CDR2 sequences are GTSNPN and SVGIG (reference sequence). The V gene lost 4 bases and the J gene lost 1 base, with 7 bases spanning the gap. The CDR3 consists of 13 residues.

This clonotype was recorded a few times. The chain joins TRBV6-2 or TRBV6-3 to TRBJ2-1; D possibly corresponds to TRBD2 (5 bases). Germline assignment: CDR1 MNHEY and CDR2 SVGEGT. V gave up 2 bases and J gave up 6 bases, with 14 bases separating them. This CDR3 spans 15 amino acids. The DNA for the CDR3 is TGTGCCAGCAGTTACCCGGGGTTTGGTCCCAATGAGCAGTTCTTC. It codes for CASSYPGFGPNEQFF.

Comment on this clonotype: A much larger clone differs by one base, so this may be a read error. The chain uses TRBV7-9 and TRBJ2-3; D not resolved. Per germline, CDR1 SEHNR and CDR2 FQNEAQ (reference sequence). The CDR3 extends over 13 amino acids. CDR3 loop: CASSENGGDPQYF. DNA of the CDR3: TGTGCCAGCAGCGAAAACGGTGGAGATCCGCAGTATTTT.

This clonotype was seen repeatedly, ten times or more. The chain joins TRBV24-1 to TRBJ2-1; the D gene could be TRBD1 or TRBD2 (5 bases each). The CDR3 loop spans 13 amino acids. V was shortened by 10 bases and J by 6 bases, with 15 bases between the two germline ends. Germline V CDR1 and CDR2: KGHDR, SFDVKD. The CDR3 spells CATIGTSGNEQFF. The DNA of the CDR3 is TGTGCCACAATAGGGACCAGCGGCAATGAGCAGTTCTTC.

The gene calls are TRBV20-1 and TRBJ2-7, with 13 bases fitting TRBD2. After removal of 5 bases from V and 2 bases from J, the junction contained 6 bases not matched to a gene. Germline V gene lookup returns CDR1 DFQATT and CDR2 SNEGSKA (reference sequence). The CDR3 totals 15 residues. The CDR3 DNA follows: TGCAGTGCTTTTGATGGGACTAGCGGGGCCTACGAGCAGTACTTC. Translation gives CSAFDGTSGAYEQYF.

This clonotype has ten or more counts. The chain employs TRBV11-1 and TRBJ2-2, with 7 nucleotides matching TRBD2. Germline loops: CDR1 SGHAT, CDR2 FQDESV (reference sequence). This CDR3 is 18 amino acids long. Trimming at V came to 3 bases and at J to 2 bases, leaving 12 bases not matched to a gene. CDR3 protein: CASSLGPFSGRNTGELFF. CDR3 bases: TGTGCCAGCAGCTTGGGTCCTTTTAGCGGGCGAAACACCGGGGAGCTGTTTTTT. Together with reference TRBV11-1 and TRBJ2-2, the CDR3 gives the full variable domain: EAEVAQSPRYKITEKSQAVAFWCDPISGHATLYWYRQILGQGPELLVQFQDESVVDDSQLPKDRFSAERLKGVDSTLKIQPAELGDSAMYLCASSLGPFSGRNTGELFFGEGSRLTVL.

Worth noting for this clonotype: This may be a read error: a much more frequent sequence differs by one nucleotide. V gene TRBV7-8 combines with J gene TRBJ1-1; 7 bases fit TRBD1. CDR3 length equals 14 residues. Trimming cost V 5 bases and J 11 bases; bases outside gene matches: 14. The germline V gene encodes CDR1 SGHVS and CDR2 FQNEAQ. The CDR3 reads CASSPDQGGLLAFF. The CDR3 nucleotides are TGTGCCAGCAGCCCAGACCAGGGGGGATTACTGGCTTTCTTT.

This clonotype was recorded many times. The genes are TRBV14 and TRBJ2-3; 9 bases agree with TRBD2. Germline CDR1 and CDR2: SGHDN and FVKESK. The CDR3 sequence is 17 residues long. V was pared by 3 bases and J by 4 bases, with 11 bases of the junction left unmatched. CDR3 in amino acids: CASSQSGRFGVADTQYF. The DNA for the CDR3 is TGTGCCAGCAGCCAGAGCGGGAGGTTTGGTGTGGCAGATACGCAGTATTTT.

The J gene is TRBJ1-1, the V gene TRBV4-2; tentative D call: TRBD1 (5 bases). Trimming removed 0 bases from V and 3 bases from J, with 11 bases in between. The CDR3 spans 15 residues. Per germline, CDR1 LGHNA and CDR2 YNFKEQ. DNA for the CDR3: TGTGCCAGCAGCCAAGAGGGACGGACCTACACTGAAGCTTTCTTT. As protein: CASSQEGRTYTEAFF.

The rearrangement uses TRBV25-1 and TRBJ2-2; a weak D match, TRBD2 (6 bases). The CDR3 extends over 15 amino acids. CDR1 is MGHDK, CDR2 SYGVNS, per germline. V gave up 6 bases and J gave up 4 bases, with 15 bases separating them. The CDR3 reads CASRSGSFPTGELFF. The CDR3 DNA follows: TGTGCCAGCAGATCCGGGAGTTTTCCCACCGGGGAGCTGTTTTTT. The full variable domain, in which reference TRBV25-1 and TRBJ2-2 provide the parts outside the CDR3, is EADIYQTPRYLVIGTGKKITLECSQTMGHDKMYWYQQDPGMELHLIHYSYGVNSTEKGDLSSESTVSRIRTEHFPLTLESARPSHTSQYLCASRSGSFPTGELFFGEGSRLTVL.

On this clonotype itself: Just one base apart from a much larger clone, this may be a read error. J is TRBJ1-5 and V is TRBV6-2 or TRBV6-3; D gene uncertain. In germline, CDR1 is MNHEY, CDR2 SVGEGT. CDR3 length: 16 residues. CDR3 nucleotide sequence: TGTACCAGCAGTTATAGACACGGAGGTAGCAATCAGCCCCAGCATTTT. This gives the protein CTSSYRHGGSNQPQHF.

In this sample, this clonotype turned up many times. This chain uses TRBV20-1 with TRBJ2-7, with D hard to call. The CDR3 consists of 13 residues. Germline assignment: CDR1 DFQATT and CDR2 SNEGSKA (reference sequence). Trimming left V 5 bases short and J 1 base short, with 12 bases between. CDR3 DNA sequence: TGCAGTGCTTTGAGGACCGATTCCTACGAGCAGTACTTC. This gives the protein CSALRTDSYEQYF.

The sample holds many counts of this clonotype. This CDR3 reads CASSQSLPNQGAQYF. The CDR3 DNA reads as TGCGCCAGCAGTCAATCGCTCCCCAACCAAGGGGCCCAGTACTTC. The V call is TRBV23-1, the J call TRBJ2-5; weak D call: TRBD1 (5 bases). TRBV23-1 is an open reading frame whose function is uncertain. Trimming removed 0 bases from V and 9 bases from J, with 17 bases in between. The CDR3 consists of 15 residues.

There are many counts of this clonotype. The rearrangement links TRBV20-1 to TRBJ2-1; D tentatively fits TRBD1 or TRBD2 (5 bases each). Trimming removed 1 base from V and 10 bases from J, with 11 bases in between. The CDR3 consists of 12 residues. CDR1 and CDR2 (germline): DFQATT, SNEGSKA (reference sequence). In DNA form, the CDR3 reads TGCAGTGCTAGAGTTTTGGGGGAAGAGCAGTTCTTC. This sequence encodes CSARVLGEEQFF.

The sample holds many counts of this clonotype. J is TRBJ2-5 and V is TRBV7-2; no reliable D call. CDR3 size: 11 residues. CDR1 is SGHTA, CDR2 FQGNSA, per germline. V was clipped by 4 bases and J by 5 bases, with 5 bases between them. The CDR3 DNA reads as TGTGCCAGCAGCTATAGCGAGACCCAGTACTTC. This gives the protein CASSYSETQYF.

In this sample, this clonotype turned up a few times. The chain links TRBV24-1 to TRBJ2-6; tentative D call: TRBD1 (6 bases). Trimming cost V 4 bases and J 2 bases, with 8 bases left between them. CDR3 length equals 15 residues. Germline values: CDR1 KGHDR, CDR2 SFDVKD. The CDR3 region is CATSDPGAGANVLTF. The DNA of the CDR3 is TGTGCCACCAGTGACCCAGGGGCTGGGGCCAACGTCCTGACTTTC.

J is TRBJ2-5 and V is TRBV4-3, with D unresolved. The CDR3 is made up of 16 amino acids. V was cut by 0 bases and J by 2 bases, with 13 bases left in between. The germline CDR1 and CDR2 sequences are LGHNA and YSLEER. The CDR3: CASSQDEAGVQETQYF. The CDR3 nucleotides read TGCGCCAGCAGCCAAGACGAGGCAGGAGTTCAAGAGACCCAGTACTTC.

Many counts were recorded for this clonotype. The rearrangement uses TRBV6-5 and TRBJ2-7; TRBD1 is a possible D gene (5 bases). Trimming left V 0 bases short and J 6 bases short, with 12 bases between. The CDR3 covers 14 residues. Germline V gene sequence: CDR1 MNHEY, CDR2 SVGAGI. Written as DNA, the CDR3 is TGTGCCAGCAGTTACTCGTCCGCAAGGGGCGAGCAGTACTTC. Its translation is CASSYSSARGEQYF.

CDR3: CASANSGDYGYTF. The CDR3 coding sequence is TGTGCCAGCGCCAACTCAGGCGACTATGGCTACACCTTC. The chain recombines TRBV7-9 with TRBJ1-2; no definite D call. Germline-derived CDR1 and CDR2 are SEHNR and FQNEAQ (reference sequence). There are 13 residues in the CDR3. Trimming left V 8 bases short and J 3 bases short, with 13 bases between. Based on the CDR3 plus reference TRBV7-9 and TRBJ1-2, the full variable domain is DTGVSQNPRHKITKRGQNVTFRCDPISEHNRLYWYRQTLGQGPEFLTYFQNEAQLEKSRLLSDRFSAERPKGSFSTLEIQRTEQGDSAMYLCASANSGDYGYTFGSGTRLTVV.

This clonotype occurred once. With a much larger clone just one base away, this may be a read error. This rearrangement joins TRBV7-8 to TRBJ1-5; tentative D call: TRBD1 (5 bases). The CDR3 is made up of 15 amino acids. Trimming stripped 6 bases from V and 0 bases from J, with 12 bases between. Per the germline V gene, CDR1 is SGHVS and CDR2 is FQNEAQ. CDR3 sequence: CASRQERGSNQPQHF. The CDR3, as DNA: TGTGCCAGCAGGCAGGAGAGGGGTAGCAATCAGCCCCAGCATTTT.